This T cell receptor beta chain was documented in a study of regulatory T cells in long-lasting Graves disease. Study-level information: Graves' cases, newly diagnosed, had used antithyroid drugs under 3 months.

At least ten counts were recorded for this clonotype. Antigen: not known. The CDR3 contains 16 residues. The junction had 7 bases not matched to a gene; V was cut back by 3 bases and J by 5 bases. Germline-derived CDR1 and CDR2 are SEHNR and FQNEAQ (reference sequence). Study-wide results and caveats: Persistent Graves' disease cases displayed lower TCR diversity than newly diagnosed ones.

Combining iRepertoire HTBI primers with Arm-PCR of CDR3 regions, the authors built TCR beta libraries. Each CDR3 protein is one row after TCRdb ran MiXCR on the multiplex PCR reads. This repertoire shows around 420,000 distinct CDR3 sequences, roughly 16% found once; its top ten account for about 20%. Time point described: newly diagnosed GD, antithyroid drugs for less than 3 months. RNA isolated from PBMCs was used to make the TCR library. With EDTA tubes as the receptacles, approximately 10 milliliters of peripheral blood were drawn. The TCR comes from a female donor with Graves disease. The chain employs TRBV7-9 and TRBJ2-1; 10 positions agree with TRBD2. Sequences were derived from peripheral blood mononuclear cells (PBMCs), sampled at new diagnosis, from a patient treated with antithyroid drugs. The CDR3 region is CASSFESGRADNEQFF. The CDR3 nucleotides read TGTGCCAGCAGCTTTGAGAGCGGGAGGGCAGACAATGAGCAGTTCTTC.